One and the same sample provided the 15 T cell receptor beta chains below, sequenced in a study of blood T cell repertoires in COVID-19. Produced via immunoSEQ multiplex PCR; TCRdb's table is partial and in-frame only. Of 90,000 to 100,000 clones in the sample, around nine tenths were seen once. Sequenced sample: peripheral blood. These receptor sequences come from a woman aged 55-69 years with COVID-19, enrolled during active disease.

The V gene is TRBV6-5, the J gene TRBJ1-3; D not certain. The CDR3 has 14 residues. Germline V gene data show CDR1 as MNHEY and CDR2 as SVGAGI. With 7 bases removed from V and 0 bases from J, the gap between germline ends came to 10 bases. The CDR3 loop reads CASIAGRSGNTIYF. In nucleotides, the CDR3 is TGTGCCAGCATAGCGGGCCGCTCTGGAAACACCATATATTTT.

V is TRBV6-1 and J is TRBJ1-2; a weak D match, TRBD1 (6 bases). The CDR3 loop spans 15 amino acids. With 3 bases removed from V and 6 bases from J, the gap between germline ends came to 17 bases. CDR1 and CDR2 (germline): MNHNS, SASEGT. This CDR3 is CASSEMGAADDGYTF. As DNA, the CDR3 is TGTGCCAGCAGTGAGATGGGGGCGGCGGACGATGGCTACACCTTC.

This clone appeared once. The gene calls are TRBV10-1 and TRBJ1-1; D is ambiguous. Trimming took off 0 bases at V and 3 bases at J, with 8 bases between the two ends. The CDR3 extends over 14 amino acids. Germline CDR1 is WNHNN and CDR2 is SYGVQD (reference sequence). The CDR3 sequence: CASSESTRDTEAFF. The CDR3 DNA reads TGCGCCAGCAGTGAGTCCACCCGCGACACTGAAGCTTTCTTT.

The CDR3 coding sequence is TGTGCCAGCAGCGTATTAGGGGAATCCTACGAGCAGTACTTC. Its translation is CASSVLGESYEQYF. The chain is built from TRBV9 and TRBJ2-7, with D maybe TRBD1 (5 bases). V lost 1 base and J 1 base, leaving 9 bases between the germline ends. The CDR3 consists of 14 residues. Germline CDR1 and CDR2: SGDLS and YYNGEE.

The V gene is TRBV25-1, the J gene TRBJ2-5; D is ambiguous. Deletions cut 4 bases from V and 2 bases from J, with 8 bases between. CDR1 and CDR2 (germline): MGHDK, SYGVNS. This CDR3 is 13 amino acids long. In DNA form, the CDR3 reads TGTGCCAGCAGTGTCGGAGTTCAAGAGACCCAGTACTTC. Protein sequence: CASSVGVQETQYF.

CDR3 in amino acids: CASSQRGLAGTQYF. CDR3 DNA sequence: TGTGCCAGCTCCCAACGGGGGCTAGCGGGTACGCAGTATTTT. The rearrangement uses TRBV6-5 and TRBJ2-3; 8 positions match TRBD2. CDR3 size: 14 residues. Trimming removed 8 bases from V and 8 bases from J; junction bases left unmatched: 12. Germline V gene data show CDR1 as MNHEY and CDR2 as SVGAGI.

The chain is built from TRBV5-8 and TRBJ2-3; 9 positions agree with TRBD2. CDR3 size: 13 residues. Germline assignment: CDR1 SGHTS and CDR2 YDEGEE. After removal of 4 bases from V and 5 bases from J, the junction contained 2 bases not matched to a gene. The CDR3 DNA follows: TGTGCCAGCAGCGGAGCGGGAGGAGATACGCAGTATTTT. Its translation is CASSGAGGDTQYF.

The chain combines TRBV4-1 with TRBJ1-2; no definite D call. V lost 1 base and J lost 6, with 12 bases in between. CDR1 and CDR2 from the germline V gene are MGHRA and YSYEKL. This CDR3 contains 14 residues. In DNA, the CDR3 is TGCGCCAGCAGCCAAGTGCCGGGTCAGAATGGCTACACCTTC. This encodes CASSQVPGQNGYTF.

There are a few counts of this clone. The genes are TRBV7-3 and TRBJ2-1; 7 positions agree with TRBD2. Germline V gives CDR1 SGHTA, CDR2 FQGTGA. V shed 6 bases and J 8 bases; nucleotides not matched to a gene: 10. The CDR3 totals 14 residues. DNA for the CDR3: TGTGCCAGCAGTCCGCCTGGGGGGAGGGATGAGCAGTTCTTC. It yields the protein CASSPPGGRDEQFF.

The chain employs TRBV11-2 and TRBJ2-7; D is undetermined. V dropped 2 bases and J dropped 4 bases, with 6 bases sitting between them. This CDR3 comprises 12 residues. Per germline, CDR1 SGHAT and CDR2 FQNNGV. In DNA form, the CDR3 reads TGTGCCAGCAGCTTATCCCAGTACGAGCAGTACTTC. Translated: CASSLSQYEQYF.

The chain has TRBV5-8 and TRBJ1-1, with a weak D call TRBD1 (6 bases). This CDR3 spans 15 amino acids. V was cut by 4 bases and J by 4 bases, with 17 bases left in between. Germline V lookup: CDR1 SGHTS, CDR2 YDEGEE. Written as DNA, the CDR3 is TGTGCCAGCAGCAGGGGAGGGGGATCGGTCACTGAAGCTTTCTTT. This sequence encodes CASSRGGGSVTEAFF. Drawing the rest from reference TRBV5-8 and TRBJ1-1, the complete variable domain is EAGVTQSPTHLIKTRGQQATLRCSPISGHTSVYWYQQALGLGLQFLLWYDEGEERNRGNFPPRFSGRQFPNYSSELNVNALELEDSALYLCASSRGGGSVTEAFFGQGTRLTVV.

The V call is TRBV2, the J call TRBJ1-4; D remains unclear. Trimming cost V 5 bases and J 2 bases, with 18 bases left between them. The CDR3 is made up of 17 amino acids. Germline lookup yields CDR1 SNHLY and CDR2 FYNNEI. CDR3 region: CASSPNDGGLTNEKLFF. The CDR3 nucleotides are TGTGCCAGCAGTCCTAACGATGGCGGACTGACTAATGAAAAACTGTTTTTT.

This chain links TRBV14 with TRBJ1-2; D might be TRBD1 (5 bases). CDR3 length: 14 residues. V lost 2 bases to trimming and J lost 5 bases, with 12 bases between them. Germline loops: CDR1 SGHDN, CDR2 FVKESK. The CDR3 region has the DNA TGTGCCAGCAGCCAATGGGCAGGGAGGTATGGCTACACCTTC. It encodes CASSQWAGRYGYTF. Full variable domain (remainder filled in from reference TRBV14 and TRBJ1-2): EAGVTQFPSHSVIEKGQTVTLRCDPISGHDNLYWYRRVMGKEIKFLLHFVKESKQDESGMPNNRFLAERTGGTYSTLKVQPAELEDSGVYFCASSQWAGRYGYTFGSGTRLTVV.

This clone has more than one count but fewer than ten. The gene calls are TRBV7-9 and TRBJ1-1; possibly TRBD1 for D (5 bases). Germline V lookup: CDR1 SEHNR, CDR2 FQNEAQ (reference sequence). Trimming shortened V by 6 bases and J by 1 base, and 9 bases separated the two germline ends. The CDR3 loop spans 13 amino acids. The CDR3 here is CASRYTGNTEAFF. DNA of the CDR3: TGTGCCAGCAGATATACAGGGAACACTGAAGCTTTCTTT.

The rearrangement uses TRBV28 and TRBJ2-3; 10 bases agree with TRBD2. The trim removed 6 bases at V and 6 bases at J, leaving 9 bases unmatched. The CDR3 contains 15 residues. Germline assignment: CDR1 MDHEN and CDR2 SYDVKM. The CDR3 DNA reads as TGTGCCAGCAGCCCGGCTAGCGGGGGATCTGATACGCAGTATTTT. This sequence encodes CASSPASGGSDTQYF.